This T cell receptor (beta chain) was observed in a study of CD8+CD57+ T cells in acquired aplastic anemia. Overall study: CD4+ and CD8+ cells, once sorted, gave DNA averaging approximately 3 ug.

Findings of the study overall: Patients and controls shared 25 to 30 CD8+ CDR3 sequences, highly expressed in patients. The study found no significant CD8+ Simpson's diversity difference between patients and controls.

Germline V gives CDR1 SGHRS, CDR2 YFSETQ. Trimming took 1 base from V and 4 from J, leaving 14 bases between them. The CDR3 is made up of 15 amino acids. In its sample, this clonotype was seen a few times. Its antigen is undetermined. According to the study, genomic DNA was the template for TCR beta VDJ and CDR3 profiling. TCRdb used MiXCR to reprocess the reads, holding one entry per CDR3 protein. The sample holds approximately 190,000 distinct CDR3 sequences, more than 45% seen once. Selection for sequencing was limited to patients who had shown CD8+CD57+ cell expansion by flow cytometry. In all patients, the disease was severe acquired aplastic anemia.

Specimen: sorted CD4+, CD8+, or CD8+CD57+ T cells (not recorded which) from PBMCs. The receptor was isolated from a human donor with aplastic anemia. The J gene is TRBJ2-5, the V gene TRBV5-1, with D perhaps TRBD2 (6 bases). CDR3: CASSLTGGGSETQYF. In DNA, the CDR3 is TGCGCCAGCAGCTTGACAGGAGGAGGGTCAGAGACCCAGTACTTC.